This T cell receptor beta chain was documented in a study of blood T cell repertoires in COVID-19. Sequenced by immunoSEQ multiplex PCR; TCRdb stores in-frame clones only, minus some. The table records roughly 290,000 clones, over 75% of them present only once. The CDR3 sequence is 13 residues long. The germline V gene encodes CDR1 SGHTA and CDR2 FQGTGA. V lost 2 bases and J lost 4, with 8 bases in between. Seattle enrolled patients during active infection and tracked them longitudinally. The sequence was collected from a woman aged 25 to 39 with COVID-19, enrolled during active disease. Sequencing used peripheral blood. This chain connects TRBV7-3 to TRBJ2-5; D is uncertain. CDR3 sequence reads: CASSLRSGETQYF. CDR3 DNA sequence: TGTGCCAGCAGCTTACGGTCCGGAGAGACCCAGTACTTC.